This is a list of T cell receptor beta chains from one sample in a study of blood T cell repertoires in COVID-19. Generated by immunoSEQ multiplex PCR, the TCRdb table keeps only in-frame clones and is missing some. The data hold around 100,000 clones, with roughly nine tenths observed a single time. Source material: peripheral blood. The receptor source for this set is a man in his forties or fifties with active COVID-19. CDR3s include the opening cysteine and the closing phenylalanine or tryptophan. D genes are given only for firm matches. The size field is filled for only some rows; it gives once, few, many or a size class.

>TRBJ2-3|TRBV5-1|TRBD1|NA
CASSPRQGSDTQYF
TGCGCCAGCAGCCCCAGACAGGGGTCAGATACGCAGTATTTT
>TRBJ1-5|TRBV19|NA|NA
CASSRGRGEGPQHF
TGTGCCAGTAGTAGAGGACGGGGAGAGGGGCCCCAGCATTTT
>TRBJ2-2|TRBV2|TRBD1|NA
CASGNRDRGLNGELFF
TGTGCCAGCGGTAATAGGGACAGGGGGCTTAACGGGGAGCTGTTTTTT
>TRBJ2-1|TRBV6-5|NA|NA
CASNAGETYNEQFF
TGTGCCAGCAACGCAGGCGAAACCTACAATGAGCAGTTCTTC
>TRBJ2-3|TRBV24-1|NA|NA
CATSDPKTSSDTQYF
TGTGCCACCAGTGATCCCAAGACTAGTTCCGATACGCAGTATTTT
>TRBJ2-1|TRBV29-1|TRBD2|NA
CSVLTSGRDNEQFF
TGCAGCGTCCTGACTAGCGGGAGGGACAATGAGCAGTTCTTC
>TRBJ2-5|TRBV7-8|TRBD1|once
CASSLDDREYQETQYF
TGTGCCAGCAGCTTAGATGACAGGGAGTACCAAGAGACCCAGTACTTC
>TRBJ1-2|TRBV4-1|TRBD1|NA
CASSQVAGGDYGYTF
TGCGCCAGCAGCCAAGTGGCAGGGGGCGACTATGGCTACACCTTC
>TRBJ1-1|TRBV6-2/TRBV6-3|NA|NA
CASSYGTFTEAFF
TGTGCCAGCAGTTACGGGACTTTCACTGAAGCTTTCTTT
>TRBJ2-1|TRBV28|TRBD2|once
CASSLRGVSYNEQFF
TGTGCCAGCAGTTTACGGGGGGTGTCCTACAATGAGCAGTTCTTC
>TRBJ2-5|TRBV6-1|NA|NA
CASSEIGQWETQYF
TGTGCCAGCAGTGAAATCGGACAGTGGGAGACCCAGTACTTC
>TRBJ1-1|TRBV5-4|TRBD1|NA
CASSVRDRNVNTEAFF
TGTGCCAGCAGCGTCCGGGACAGAAACGTGAACACTGAAGCTTTCTTT
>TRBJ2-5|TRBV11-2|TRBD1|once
CASSPGQGFQETQYF
TGTGCCAGCAGCCCGGGACAGGGATTCCAAGAGACCCAGTACTTC
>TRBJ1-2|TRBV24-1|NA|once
CATSDSRTNYGYTF
TGTGCCACCAGTGATTCGAGGACTAACTATGGCTACACCTTC
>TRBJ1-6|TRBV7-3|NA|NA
CASSATGAYNSPLHF
TGTGCCAGCAGCGCGACAGGCGCTTATAATTCACCCCTCCACTTT
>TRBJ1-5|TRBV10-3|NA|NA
CAISEIQDQPQHF
TGTGCCATCAGTGAGATACAAGATCAGCCCCAGCATTTT
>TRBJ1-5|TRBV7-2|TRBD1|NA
CASSPRAGQGGGNQPQHF
TGTGCCAGCAGCCCGAGGGCCGGACAGGGTGGGGGCAATCAGCCCCAGCATTTT
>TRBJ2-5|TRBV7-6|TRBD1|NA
CASSSNQGVETQYF
TGTGCCAGCAGCTCCAATCAGGGGGTGGAGACCCAGTACTTC
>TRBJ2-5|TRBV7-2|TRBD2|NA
CASSPLTSGSQTQYF
TGTGCCAGCAGCCCCTTGACTAGCGGGAGCCAGACCCAGTACTTC
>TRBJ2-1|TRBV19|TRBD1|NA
CASSSDRGRTLSYNEQFF
TGTGCCAGTAGCTCCGACAGGGGGAGAACTTTATCCTACAATGAGCAGTTCTTC
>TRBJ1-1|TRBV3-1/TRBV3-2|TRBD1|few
CASRRGQGGTEAFF
TGTGCCAGCCGGCGGGGACAGGGCGGGACTGAAGCTTTCTTT
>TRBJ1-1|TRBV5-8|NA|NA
CASSLEAGWNTEAFF
TGTGCCAGCAGCTTGGAGGCAGGATGGAACACTGAAGCTTTCTTT
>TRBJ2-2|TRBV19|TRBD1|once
CASSLPGQTTGELFF
TGTGCCAGTAGTCTGCCGGGACAGACCACCGGGGAGCTGTTTTTT
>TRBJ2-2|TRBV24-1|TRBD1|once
CATSEGTALNTGELFF
TGTGCCACCAGTGAAGGGACAGCCTTGAACACCGGGGAGCTGTTTTTT
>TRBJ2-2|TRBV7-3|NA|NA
CASSLTGDTGELFF
TGTGCCAGCAGCTTAACAGGGGACACCGGGGAGCTGTTTTTT
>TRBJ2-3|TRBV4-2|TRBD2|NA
CASSPEREWDTQYF
TGTGCCAGCAGCCCAGAGCGGGAGTGGGATACGCAGTATTTT
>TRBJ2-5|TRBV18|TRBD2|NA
CASSKTSGGQETQYF
TGTGCCAGCTCAAAGACTAGCGGGGGTCAAGAGACCCAGTACTTC
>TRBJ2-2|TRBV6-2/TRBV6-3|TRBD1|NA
CASSFQGANTGELFF
TGTGCCAGCAGTTTCCAGGGGGCTAACACCGGGGAGCTGTTTTTT